These 3 T cell receptor beta chains were all obtained from the same sample, sequenced in a study of T cells after posttransplantation cyclophosphamide. Some clones are missing from TCRdb's copy, which holds only in-frame ones; the method was immunoSEQ multiplex PCR. The sample includes around 20,000 clones, 97% of them seen just once. The naive gate required viable CD3+CD4+ or CD3+CD8+ cells with CCR7+CD45RA+CD45RO-CD95-CD27+CD28+ phenotype. Sequencing was done on a sample of naive CD4+ T cells sorted from PBMCs. These receptors all stem from a man between 45 and 60 years old in good health, CMV-negative, and a related stem cell transplant donor.

As to this clone: A read error may account for a junction end that differs from germline. The chain carries TRBV6-5 and TRBJ1-4; D is possibly TRBD1 (6 bases). The V gene's germline CDR1 is MNHEY and CDR2 SVGAGI. The CDR3 has 14 residues. CDR3 protein: CASRYLDRNEKLFF. In DNA, the CDR3 is TGTGCCAGCAGATACTTGGACAGAAATGAAAAACTGTTTTTT.

This sequence joins TRBV19 and TRBJ1-5; D ambiguous. CDR3 length: 14 amino acids. The V end lost 8 bases, the J end lost 2 bases, and 13 bases lay between the germline ends. Germline CDR1 is LNHDA and CDR2 is SQIVND (reference sequence). CDR3 sequence reads: CASLNHRGNQPQHF. The CDR3 DNA is TGTGCCAGTCTCAATCACCGGGGCAATCAGCCCCAGCATTTT.

The CDR3 here is CASSTQGLVGTEAFF. The CDR3 region has the DNA TGTGCCAGCTCTACCCAGGGGCTCGTAGGCACTGAAGCTTTCTTT. This chain links TRBV18 with TRBJ1-1; maybe TRBD1 (6 bases). The germline gives CDR1 KGHSH, CDR2 LQKENI. The germline V and J ends were trimmed by 6 bases and 4 bases, with 18 bases remaining between them. This CDR3 spans 15 amino acids.